Each of the 15 T cell receptor beta chains below was sequenced from the same sample in a study of T cell repertoires in cytomegalovirus infection. Each CDR3 protein is one row after TCRdb ran MiXCR on the reads. Here the sample spans 350,000 to 500,000 distinct CDR3 sequences, roughly 31% being singletons. Sequencing was done on a sample of PBMCs. The receptors here all came from a human donor in good health (CMV status not recorded). Some clones in this sample may be carry-over from other donors' samples.

In the case of this clonotype: The DNA is omitted, as the CDR3 cannot be located on it reliably, and the CDR3 follows TCRdb's listing. This sequence joins TRBV7-2 and TRBJ1-2. The CDR3 length equals 11 residues, ends included. The germline V gene encodes CDR1 SGHTA and CDR2 FQGNSA. Here the CDR3 reads CASSFGNGYTF.

This clonotype was found a few times. The chain links TRBV20-1 to TRBJ1-1; TRBD1 aligns across 11 bases. The CDR3 covers 13 residues. CDR1 is DFQATT and CDR2 is SNEGSKA in the germline V gene (reference sequence). After removal of 6 bases from V and 5 bases from J, the junction contained 5 bases not matched to a gene. The CDR3 DNA is TGCAGTGCAGAAGGACAGGGGGCAACTGAAGCTTTCTTT. Protein sequence: CSAEGQGATEAFF.

The chain joins TRBV19 to TRBJ1-5; D is unclear. Germline V gene lookup returns CDR1 LNHDA and CDR2 SQIVND (reference sequence). CDR3 length: 14 amino acids. V was shortened by 8 bases and J by 0 bases, with 11 bases between the two germline ends. CDR3 sequence: CASHLGYSNQPQHF. For the CDR3, the DNA is TGTGCCAGTCATCTTGGCTATAGCAATCAGCCCCAGCATTTT. Full variable domain (rest looked up from reference TRBV19 and TRBJ1-5): DGGITQSPKYLFRKEGQNVTLSCEQNLNHDAMYWYRQDPGQGLRLIYYSQIVNDFQKGDIAEGYSVSREKKESFPLTVTSAQKNPTAFYLCASHLGYSNQPQHFGDGTRLSIL.

Comments on this clonotype: Lacking the conserved final phenylalanine or tryptophan, this CDR3 likely reflects a read error. The chain recombines TRBV7-6 with TRBJ2-7; D call uncertain. The length of the CDR3 is 12 residues. Between the trimmed V and J ends, which lost 8 bases and 2 bases, there was a span of 10 bases. CDR1 is SGHVS and CDR2 is FNYEAQ in the germline V gene. The CDR3 sequence: CASSAITYEQYL. In nucleotides, the CDR3 is TGTGCCAGCTCAGCCATAACCTACGAGCAGTACTTA.

The chain employs TRBV6-1 and TRBJ1-3; D gene unclear. The CDR3 extends over 12 amino acids. The germline V and J ends were trimmed by 2 bases and 3 bases, with 2 bases remaining between them. The germline V gene has CDR1 MNHNS and CDR2 SASEGT. The CDR3 protein is CASSELGNTIYF. The CDR3 region has the DNA TGTGCCAGCAGTGAACTTGGAAACACCATATATTTT.

There are a few counts of this clonotype. The chain employs TRBV5-4 and TRBJ1-1; D remains ambiguous. V was clipped by 0 bases and J by 2 bases, with 8 bases between them. CDR1 SGHNT and CDR2 YYREEE come from the germline V gene (reference sequence). The CDR3 is 14 residues long. As DNA, the CDR3 is TGTGCCAGCAGCTTGGCAACGAGCAACACTGAAGCTTTCTTT. It specifies CASSLATSNTEAFF.

This clonotype was recorded once. The V call is TRBV2, the J call TRBJ2-1, with 10 nucleotides matching TRBD1. V was clipped by 8 bases and J by 16 bases; unmatched bases: 14. This CDR3 spans 13 amino acids. Germline V gene sequence: CDR1 SNHLY, CDR2 FYNNEI. CDR3 sequence reads: CASGWDRGNENFF. The CDR3 DNA reads as TGTGCCAGCGGATGGGACAGGGGAAATGAGAATTTCTTC.

The CDR3 bases are TGCGCCAGCAGCTTGGAGGGGGCCGGCTACAATGAGCAGTTCTTC. Its protein product is CASSLEGAGYNEQFF. V and J are TRBV5-1 and TRBJ2-1; 7 bases align to TRBD1. CDR1 is SGHRS, CDR2 YFSETQ, per germline. Germline trimming cut 0 bases from V and 3 bases from J; bases unmatched to any gene: 3. This CDR3 is built from 15 residues.

The chain employs TRBV6-2 or TRBV6-3 and TRBJ2-1, with a possible D match to TRBD1 (5 bases). This CDR3 is 16 amino acids long. CDR1 is MNHEY and CDR2 is SVGEGT in the germline V gene. The V gene lost 4 bases and the J gene lost 3 bases, with 16 bases spanning the gap. DNA of the CDR3: TGTGCCAGCAGTTGGGGCAATAGGGTGCTCTACAATGAGCAGTTCTTC. The encoded protein is CASSWGNRVLYNEQFF.

On this clonotype itself: The junction differs from germline at one of its ends, possibly a read error. The chain links TRBV7-2 to TRBJ2-6, with TRBD1 matching over 8 bases. The CDR3 covers 17 residues. CDR1 SGHTA and CDR2 FQGNSA come from the germline V gene. The CDR3 sequence: CASSTRTGNSGAHVLPF. The CDR3 DNA follows: TGTGCCAGCAGCACGCGGACAGGGAACTCTGGGGCCCACGTCCTGCCTTTC.

This clonotype came up a few times. The chain joins TRBV20-1 to TRBJ2-7; TRBD2 matches 11 bases. Germline V gene data show CDR1 as DFQATT and CDR2 as SNEGSKA (reference sequence). The CDR3 extends over 15 amino acids. V shed 3 bases and J 0 bases; nucleotides not matched to a gene: 4. CDR3 protein: CSARLLAGASYEQYF. CDR3 nucleotide sequence: TGCAGTGCTAGGCTACTAGCGGGGGCCTCCTACGAGCAGTACTTC.

This clonotype turned up a few times. The chain combines TRBV5-1 with TRBJ1-4; tentative D call: TRBD1 (5 bases). Germline-derived CDR1 and CDR2 are SGHRS and YFSETQ. This CDR3 spans 15 amino acids. Trimming took off 5 bases at V and 3 bases at J, with 14 bases between the two ends. The CDR3, as DNA: TGCGCCAGCAGTCCCCGGGAGGGGTCTAATGAAAAACTGTTTTTT. This sequence encodes CASSPREGSNEKLFF.

This clonotype was seen a few times. This chain uses TRBV6-2 or TRBV6-3 with TRBJ1-2; D is unclear. From germline, CDR1 is MNHEY and CDR2 SVGEGT. Trimming left V 0 bases short and J 7 bases short, with 9 bases between. CDR3 length: 13 amino acids. The DNA of the CDR3 is TGTGCCAGCAGTTACTCGAAAGGAGCTGGCTACACCTTC. Translating gives CASSYSKGAGYTF.

The J gene is TRBJ1-2, the V gene TRBV12-3 or TRBV12-4; TRBD1 is a possible D gene (5 bases). This CDR3 is 19 amino acids long. With 3 bases removed from V and 5 bases from J, the gap between germline ends came to 28 bases. The CDR3 DNA reads TGTGCCAGCAGTTTCGGGGGGTGGATGGCAGGTCCAACGGGGTATGGCTACACCTTC. Translated: CASSFGGWMAGPTGYGYTF.

This clonotype was recorded at least ten times. The V and J genes are TRBV12-3 or TRBV12-4 and TRBJ1-3; D is perhaps TRBD1 (5 bases). V was shortened by 4 bases and J by 0 bases, with 13 bases between the two germline ends. The CDR3 loop spans 16 amino acids. The CDR3 sequence: CASSSPGGLSGNTIYF. The CDR3, as DNA: TGTGCCAGCAGTTCACCCGGGGGTCTCTCTGGAAACACCATATATTTT.